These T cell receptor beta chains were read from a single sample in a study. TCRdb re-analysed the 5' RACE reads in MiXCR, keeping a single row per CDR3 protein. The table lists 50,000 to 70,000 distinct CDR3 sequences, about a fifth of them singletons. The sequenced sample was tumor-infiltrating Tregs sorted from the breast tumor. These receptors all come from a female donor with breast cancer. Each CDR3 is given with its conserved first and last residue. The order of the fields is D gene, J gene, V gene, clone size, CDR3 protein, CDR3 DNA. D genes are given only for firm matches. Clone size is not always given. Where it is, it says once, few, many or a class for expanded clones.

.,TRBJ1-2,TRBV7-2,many,CASSPSQGPYGYTF,TGTGCCAGCAGCCCTTCTCAGGGCCCCTATGGCTACACCTTC
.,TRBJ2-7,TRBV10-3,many,CAISPDRTVDEQYF,TGTGCCATCAGCCCTGACAGGACGGTCGACGAGCAGTACTTC
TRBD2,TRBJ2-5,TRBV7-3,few,CASSFGRGETQYF,TGTGCCAGCAGCTTCGGGAGGGGAGAGACCCAGTACTTC
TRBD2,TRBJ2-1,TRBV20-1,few,CSAGIRTSGRWNEQFF,TGCAGTGCTGGGATTCGGACTAGCGGGAGGTGGAATGAGCAGTTCTTC
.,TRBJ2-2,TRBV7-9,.,CASSLVLTGELFF,TGTGCCAGCAGCTTAGTTCTTACCGGGGAGCTGTTTTTT
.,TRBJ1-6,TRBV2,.,CASRMALGNSPLPF,TGTGCCAGCAGGATGGCCCTCGGGAATTCACCCCTCCCCTTT
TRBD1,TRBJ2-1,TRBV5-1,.,CASSLNRGLEQFF,TGCGCCAGCAGCTTGAACAGGGGGCTTGAGCAGTTCTTC
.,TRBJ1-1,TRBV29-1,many,CSVDPGTPSSTEAFF,TGCAGCGTGGACCCAGGGACCCCCTCATCCACTGAAGCTTTCTTT
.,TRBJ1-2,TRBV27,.,CASRLNGTPYGYTF,TGTGCCAGCAGGCTAAACGGGACTCCTTATGGCTACACCTTC
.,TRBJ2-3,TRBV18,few,CASSSTKKGDTQYF,TGTGCCAGCTCATCTACCAAGAAGGGAGATACGCAGTATTTT
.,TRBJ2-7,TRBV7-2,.,CASSLGRVGGYEQYF,TGTGCCAGCAGCTTAGGCCGCGTGGGGGGCTACGAGCAGTACTTC
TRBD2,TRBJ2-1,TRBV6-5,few,CASRDLAGLYNEQFF,TGTGCCAGCAGGGACCTAGCGGGACTATACAATGAGCAGTTCTTC
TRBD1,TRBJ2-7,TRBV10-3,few,CAISEQGVYEQYF,TGTGCCATCAGTGAGCAGGGGGTCTACGAGCAGTACTTC
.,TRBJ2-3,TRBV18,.,CASSPGMRGTDTQYF,TGTGCCAGCTCACCAGGGATGCGAGGCACAGATACGCAGTATTTT
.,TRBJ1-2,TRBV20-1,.,CSARDFTDGYTF,TGCAGTGCTAGGGACTTTACAGATGGCTACACCTTC
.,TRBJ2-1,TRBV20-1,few,CSARAGLGDNEQFF,TGCAGTGCTAGAGCGGGCCTCGGGGACAATGAGCAGTTCTTC
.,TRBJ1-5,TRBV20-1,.,CSARGRGRSNQPQHF,TGCAGTGCCCGAGGGAGGGGGAGGAGCAATCAGCCCCAGCATTTT
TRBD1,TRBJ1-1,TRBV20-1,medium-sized,CSARKGTGGRTEAFF,TGCAGTGCTAGAAAGGGGACAGGGGGCCGGACTGAAGCTTTCTTT
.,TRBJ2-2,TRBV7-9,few,CASGKDLNTGELFF,TGTGCCAGCGGGAAGGACCTGAACACCGGGGAGCTGTTTTTT
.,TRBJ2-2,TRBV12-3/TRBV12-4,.,CASRAVNTGELFF,TGTGCCAGCAGAGCAGTCAACACCGGGGAGCTGTTTTTT
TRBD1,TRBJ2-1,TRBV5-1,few,CASTLDRDRGWNEQFF,TGCGCCAGCACCCTTGACCGGGACAGGGGGTGGAATGAGCAGTTCTTC
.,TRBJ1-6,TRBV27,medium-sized,CASTLGYQGSPLHF,TGTGCCAGCACCCTGGGGTATCAGGGTTCACCCCTCCACTTT
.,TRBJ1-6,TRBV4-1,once,CTSSQGHTSGGSSNSPLHF,TGCACCAGCAGCCAAGGTCATACGTCGGGAGGCTCGAGTAATTCACCCCTCCACTTT
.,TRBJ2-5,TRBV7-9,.,CASSPPGSGTQYF,TGTGCCAGCAGCCCCCCCGGTAGTGGGACCCAGTACTTC
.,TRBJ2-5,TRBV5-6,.,CASSRREETQYF,TGTGCCAGCAGCCGAAGGGAAGAGACCCAGTACTTC
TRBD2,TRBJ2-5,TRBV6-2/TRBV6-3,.,CASSWGTSASQETQYF,TGTGCCAGCAGCTGGGGGACTAGCGCATCACAAGAGACCCAGTACTTC
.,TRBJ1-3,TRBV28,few,CASRTQGRGNTIYF,TGTGCCAGCAGGACTCAGGGGCGGGGAAACACCATATATTTT
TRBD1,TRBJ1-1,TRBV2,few,CASRVTGGKAEAFF,TGTGCCAGCAGGGTTACAGGGGGTAAAGCTGAAGCTTTCTTT
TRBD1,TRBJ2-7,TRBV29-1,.,CSVGWQGASYEQYF,TGCAGCGTTGGATGGCAGGGGGCCTCCTACGAGCAGTACTTC
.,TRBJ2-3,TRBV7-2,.,CASSLGVGPSTDTQYF,TGTGCCAGCAGCTTAGGGGTGGGGCCGAGCACAGATACGCAGTATTTT
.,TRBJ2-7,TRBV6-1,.,CATMDSFFTYEQYF,TGTGCCACCATGGACAGCTTTTTCACCTACGAGCAGTACTTC
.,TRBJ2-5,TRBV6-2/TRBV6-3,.,CASSYRRGETQYF,TGTGCCAGCAGTTACCGAAGGGGGGAGACCCAGTACTTC
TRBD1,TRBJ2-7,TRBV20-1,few,CSAFRPGQGSLGQYF,TGCAGTGCCTTCCGACCGGGACAGGGATCCCTAGGGCAGTACTTC
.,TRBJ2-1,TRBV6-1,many,CASCRQIFYNEQFF,TGTGCCAGCTGCCGACAGATATTCTACAATGAGCAGTTCTTC
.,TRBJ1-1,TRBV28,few,CASSYPSGMNTEAFF,TGTGCCAGCAGTTACCCGTCCGGGATGAACACTGAAGCTTTCTTT
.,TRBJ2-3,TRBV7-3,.,CACSPYLSTDTQYF,TGTGCCTGCAGCCCCTACCTTAGCACAGATACGCAGTATTTT
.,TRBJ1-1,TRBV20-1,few,CSANDPQEGGTEAFF,TGCAGTGCTAATGACCCCCAGGAGGGGGGCACTGAAGCTTTCTTT
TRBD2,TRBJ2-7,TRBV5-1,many,CASSFSPRREYEQYF,TGCGCCAGCAGCTTCTCGCCGCGGCGGGAGTACGAGCAGTACTTC
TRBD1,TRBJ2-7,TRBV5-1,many,CASSIQPSGQGAHEQYF,TGCGCCAGCAGCATACAACCGAGCGGACAGGGGGCACACGAGCAGTACTTC
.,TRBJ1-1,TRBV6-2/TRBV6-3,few,CASSYPFVERRNTEAFF,TGTGCCAGCAGTTACCCGTTCGTCGAGCGGAGGAACACTGAAGCTTTCTTT
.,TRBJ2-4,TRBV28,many,CASSFGQINIQYF,TGTGCCAGCAGTTTTGGCCAGATAAACATTCAGTACTTC
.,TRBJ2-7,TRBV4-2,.,CASSQVGILDEQYF,TGTGCCAGCAGCCAAGTTGGGATACTCGACGAGCAGTACTTC
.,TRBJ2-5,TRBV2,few,CASSEALAGETQYF,TGTGCCAGCAGTGAAGCGCTTGCGGGAGAGACCCAGTACTTC
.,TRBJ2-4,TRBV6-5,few,CASSSPRTKNIQYF,TGTGCCAGCAGTTCTCCAAGGACCAAAAACATTCAGTACTTC
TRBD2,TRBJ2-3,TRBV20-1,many,CSARIGGGDFYTDTQYF,TGCAGTGCCCGCATTGGCGGGGGGGACTTTTACACAGATACGCAGTATTTT
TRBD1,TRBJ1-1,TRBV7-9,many,CASSLAGGPNTEAFF,TGTGCCAGCAGCTTGGCAGGGGGGCCTAACACTGAAGCTTTCTTT
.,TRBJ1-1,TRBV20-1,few,CSAGGTNKNTEAFF,TGCAGTGCTGGTGGGACAAACAAGAACACTGAAGCTTTCTTT
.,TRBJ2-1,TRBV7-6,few,CASSLDGVEREQFF,TGTGCCAGCAGCTTAGACGGTGTTGAGCGGGAGCAGTTCTTC
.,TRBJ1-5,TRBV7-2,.,CASSSAANNQPQHF,TGTGCCAGCAGCTCGGCAGCGAACAATCAGCCCCAGCATTTT
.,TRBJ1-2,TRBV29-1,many,CSGVRDRYGYTF,TGCAGCGGTGTAAGGGATCGGTATGGCTACACCTTC
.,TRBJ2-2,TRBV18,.,CASSQGGYSGELFF,TGTGCCAGCTCCCAAGGAGGGTATTCCGGGGAGCTGTTTTTT
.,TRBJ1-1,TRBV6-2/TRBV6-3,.,CASSYSPGRADTEAFF,TGTGCCAGCAGTTACTCTCCAGGGAGGGCCGACACTGAAGCTTTCTTT
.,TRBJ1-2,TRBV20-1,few,CSAIIQGRSGYTF,TGCAGTGCTATCATACAGGGAAGAAGTGGCTACACCTTC
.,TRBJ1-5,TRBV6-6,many,CASTPRVNQPQHF,TGTGCCAGCACCCCCCGGGTCAATCAGCCCCAGCATTTT
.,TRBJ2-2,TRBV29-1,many,CSVGMYPNTGELFF,TGCAGCGTTGGGATGTACCCGAACACCGGGGAGCTGTTTTTT
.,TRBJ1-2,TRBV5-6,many,CASSGGGIVYGYTF,TGTGCCAGCAGCGGTGGAGGAATAGTCTATGGCTACACCTTC
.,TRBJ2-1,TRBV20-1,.,CSARDPTQPHPFF,TGCAGTGCTAGAGATCCTACCCAGCCCCATCCGTTCTTC
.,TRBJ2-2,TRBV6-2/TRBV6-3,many,CASKDLETNTGELFF,TGTGCCAGCAAAGACCTAGAAACGAACACCGGGGAGCTGTTTTTT